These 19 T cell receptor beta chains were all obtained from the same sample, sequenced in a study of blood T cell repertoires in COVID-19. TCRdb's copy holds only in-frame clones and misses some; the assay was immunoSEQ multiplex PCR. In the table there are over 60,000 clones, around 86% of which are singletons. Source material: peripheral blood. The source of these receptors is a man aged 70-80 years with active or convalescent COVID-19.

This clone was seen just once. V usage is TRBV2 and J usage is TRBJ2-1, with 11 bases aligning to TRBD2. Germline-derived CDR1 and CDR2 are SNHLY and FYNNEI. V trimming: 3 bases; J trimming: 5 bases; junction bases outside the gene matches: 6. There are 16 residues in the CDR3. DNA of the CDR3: TGTGCCAGCAGTGAGGTTAGCGGGAGGGGTCACAATGAGCAGTTCTTC. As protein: CASSEVSGRGHNEQFF.

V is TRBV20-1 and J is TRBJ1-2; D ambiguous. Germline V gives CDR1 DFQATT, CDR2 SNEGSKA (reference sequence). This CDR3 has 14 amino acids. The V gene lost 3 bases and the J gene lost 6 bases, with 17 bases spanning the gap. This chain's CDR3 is CSASPPGNPNGYTF. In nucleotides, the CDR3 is TGCAGTGCTAGTCCTCCGGGGAACCCCAATGGCTACACCTTC.

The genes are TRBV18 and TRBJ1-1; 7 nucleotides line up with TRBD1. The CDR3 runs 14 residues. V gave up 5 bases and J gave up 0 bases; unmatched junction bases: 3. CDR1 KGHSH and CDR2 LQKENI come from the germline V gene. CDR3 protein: CASSGQDMNTEAFF. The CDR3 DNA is TGTGCCAGCTCAGGACAGGACATGAACACTGAAGCTTTCTTT.

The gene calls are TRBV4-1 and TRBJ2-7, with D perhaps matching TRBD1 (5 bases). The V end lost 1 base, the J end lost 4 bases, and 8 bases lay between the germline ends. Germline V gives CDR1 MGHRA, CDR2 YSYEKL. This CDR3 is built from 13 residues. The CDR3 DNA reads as TGCGCCAGCAGCCAAGTTCAGGGTTACGAGCAGTACTTC. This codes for CASSQVQGYEQYF.

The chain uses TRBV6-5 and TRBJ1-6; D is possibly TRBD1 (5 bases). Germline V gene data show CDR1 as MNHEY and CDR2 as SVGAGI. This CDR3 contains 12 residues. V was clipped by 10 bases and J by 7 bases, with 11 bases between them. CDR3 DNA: TGTGCCACCCGGCAGGGCAATTCACCCCTCCACTTT. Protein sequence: CATRQGNSPLHF.

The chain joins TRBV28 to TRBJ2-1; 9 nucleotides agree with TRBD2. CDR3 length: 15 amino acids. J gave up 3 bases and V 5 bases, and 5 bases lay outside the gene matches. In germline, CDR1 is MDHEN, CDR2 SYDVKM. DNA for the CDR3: TGTGCCAGCAGTCCGGGACTAGCCGTCTACAATGAGCAGTTCTTC. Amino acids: CASSPGLAVYNEQFF.

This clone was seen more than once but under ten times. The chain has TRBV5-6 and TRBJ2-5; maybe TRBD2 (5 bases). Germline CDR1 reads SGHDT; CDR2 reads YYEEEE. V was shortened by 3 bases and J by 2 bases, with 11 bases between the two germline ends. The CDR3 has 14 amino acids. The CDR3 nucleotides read TGTGCCAGCAGCTACCGGACGGGACAAGAGACCCAGTACTTC. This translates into CASSYRTGQETQYF.

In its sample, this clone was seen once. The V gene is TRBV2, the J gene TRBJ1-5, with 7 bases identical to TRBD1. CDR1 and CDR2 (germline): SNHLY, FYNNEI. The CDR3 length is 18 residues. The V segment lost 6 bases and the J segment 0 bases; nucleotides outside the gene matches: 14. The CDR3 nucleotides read TGTGCCAGCAGCTGGGGACAGACGGTCAGTCATAGCAATCAGCCCCAGCATTTT. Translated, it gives CASSWGQTVSHSNQPQHF.

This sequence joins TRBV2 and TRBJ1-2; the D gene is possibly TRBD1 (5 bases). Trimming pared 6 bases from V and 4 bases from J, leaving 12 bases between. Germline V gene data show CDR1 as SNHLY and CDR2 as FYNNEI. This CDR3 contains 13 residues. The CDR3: CASRGMGLYGYTF. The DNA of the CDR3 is TGTGCCAGCAGGGGAATGGGGCTCTATGGCTACACCTTC.

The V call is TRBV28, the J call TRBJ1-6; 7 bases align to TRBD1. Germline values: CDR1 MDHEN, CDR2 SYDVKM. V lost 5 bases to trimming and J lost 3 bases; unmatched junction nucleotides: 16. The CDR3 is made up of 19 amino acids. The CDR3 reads CASSLRSSTGMGYNSPLHF. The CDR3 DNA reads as TGTGCCAGCAGTCTACGCTCTTCGACAGGGATGGGCTATAATTCACCCCTCCACTTT. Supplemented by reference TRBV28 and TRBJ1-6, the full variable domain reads DVKVTQSSRYLVKRTGEKVFLECVQDMDHENMFWYRQDPGLGLRLIYFSYDVKMKEKGDIPEGYSVSREKKERFSLILESASTNQTSMYLCASSLRSSTGMGYNSPLHFGNGTRLTVT.

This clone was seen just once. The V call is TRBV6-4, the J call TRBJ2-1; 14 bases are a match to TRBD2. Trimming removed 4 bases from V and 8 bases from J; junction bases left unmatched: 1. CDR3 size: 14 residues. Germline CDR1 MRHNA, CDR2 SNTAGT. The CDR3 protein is CASSGGLAGDEQFF. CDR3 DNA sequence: TGTGCCAGCAGTGGGGGACTAGCGGGAGATGAGCAGTTCTTC.

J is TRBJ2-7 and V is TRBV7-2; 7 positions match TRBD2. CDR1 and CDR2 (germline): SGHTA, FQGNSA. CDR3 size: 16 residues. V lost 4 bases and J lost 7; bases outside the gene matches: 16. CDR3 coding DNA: TGTGCCAGCAGCTCTTTTAGCGGGTCGGGGTTAGGGGAGCAGTACTTC. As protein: CASSSFSGSGLGEQYF.

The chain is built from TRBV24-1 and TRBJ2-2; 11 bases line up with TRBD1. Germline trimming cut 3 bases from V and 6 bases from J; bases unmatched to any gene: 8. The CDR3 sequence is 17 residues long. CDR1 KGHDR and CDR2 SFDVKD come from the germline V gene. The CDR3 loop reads CATSDVVGQGAPGELFF. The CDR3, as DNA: TGTGCCACCAGTGATGTGGTTGGACAGGGGGCCCCCGGGGAGCTGTTTTTT.

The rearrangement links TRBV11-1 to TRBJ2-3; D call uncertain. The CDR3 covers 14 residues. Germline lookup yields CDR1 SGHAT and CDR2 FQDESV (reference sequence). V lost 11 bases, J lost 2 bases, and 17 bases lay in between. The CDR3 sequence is CASATGRFTDTQYF. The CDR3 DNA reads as TGTGCCTCCGCCACCGGTCGTTTCACAGATACGCAGTATTTT.

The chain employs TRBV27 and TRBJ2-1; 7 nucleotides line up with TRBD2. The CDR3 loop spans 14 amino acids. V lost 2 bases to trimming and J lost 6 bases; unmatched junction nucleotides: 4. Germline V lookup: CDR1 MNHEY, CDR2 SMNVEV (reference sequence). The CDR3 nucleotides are TGTGCCAGCAGTTTACGTCGCGGGAGCAATGAGCAGTTCTTC. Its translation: CASSLRRGSNEQFF.

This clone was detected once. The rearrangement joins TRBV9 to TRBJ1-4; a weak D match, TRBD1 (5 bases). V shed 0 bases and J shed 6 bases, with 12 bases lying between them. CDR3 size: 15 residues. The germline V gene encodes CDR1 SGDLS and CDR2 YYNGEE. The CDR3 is CASSVDVRVDEKLFF. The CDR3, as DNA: TGTGCCAGCAGCGTAGATGTCAGGGTGGATGAAAAACTGTTTTTT.

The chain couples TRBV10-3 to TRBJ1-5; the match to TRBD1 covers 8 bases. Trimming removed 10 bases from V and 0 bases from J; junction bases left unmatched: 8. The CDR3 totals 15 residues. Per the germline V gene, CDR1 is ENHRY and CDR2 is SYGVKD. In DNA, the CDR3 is TGTGCCACCAAAGGGACAGGATATAGCAATCAGCCCCAGCATTTT. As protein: CATKGTGYSNQPQHF.

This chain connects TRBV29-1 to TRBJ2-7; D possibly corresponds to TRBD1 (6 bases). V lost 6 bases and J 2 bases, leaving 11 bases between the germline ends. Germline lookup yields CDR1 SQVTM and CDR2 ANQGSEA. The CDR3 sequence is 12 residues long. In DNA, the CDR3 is TGCAGCGTCGTCAGGGACACCTACGAGCAGTACTTC. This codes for CSVVRDTYEQYF.

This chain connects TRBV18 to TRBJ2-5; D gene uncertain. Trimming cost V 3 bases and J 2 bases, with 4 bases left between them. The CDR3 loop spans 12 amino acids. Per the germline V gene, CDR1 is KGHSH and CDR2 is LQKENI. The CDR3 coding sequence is TGTGCCAGCTCACCTAATCAAGAGACCCAGTACTTC. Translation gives CASSPNQETQYF.